This passage covers 5 T cell receptor beta chains from one sample sequenced in a study of cytomegalovirus exposure and HLA in healthy donors. The PCR contained 60 Vbeta and 13 Jbeta primers. Generated by immunoSEQ multiplex PCR, the TCRdb table keeps only in-frame clones and is missing some. In the table there are 150,000 to 160,000 clones, approximately 75% of which are singletons. Material: PBMCs. These receptors originate from a man between 18 and 29 years old in good health and CMV-seronegative.

The chain has TRBV7-9 and TRBJ2-4, with 7 bases fitting TRBD1. CDR3 length equals 16 residues. Looked up from germline, CDR1 is SEHNR and CDR2 is FQNEAQ (reference sequence). J lost 1 base, V lost 10 bases, and 13 bases had no gene match. As DNA, the CDR3 is TGTGCCACCGAAAAAATAGGGGGCGCCGCCAAAAACATTCAGTACTTC. This encodes CATEKIGGAAKNIQYF.

This clone was picked up a small number of times. V and J are TRBV19 and TRBJ2-3, with D possibly matching TRBD2 (6 bases). The V end was cut by 7 bases, the J end by 6 bases, with 17 bases between. The germline gives CDR1 LNHDA, CDR2 SQIVND (reference sequence). This CDR3 region has 14 residues. The CDR3 coding sequence is TGTGCCAGTAAAGGGGCGGGGCCGTGGGATACGCAGTATTTT. This translates into CASKGAGPWDTQYF.

The chain combines TRBV2 with TRBJ2-1; D uncertain. Germline CDR1 reads SNHLY; CDR2 reads FYNNEI. Trimming shortened V by 4 bases and J by 6 bases, and 13 bases separated the two germline ends. The CDR3 covers 14 residues. The CDR3 protein is CASSGLVRGNEQFF. The CDR3 region has the DNA TGTGCCAGCAGTGGCCTAGTCCGCGGCAATGAGCAGTTCTTC.

This chain joins TRBV29-1 and TRBJ1-1, with 9 bases matching TRBD1. Germline CDR1 reads SQVTM; CDR2 reads ANQGSEA. Trimming cost V 7 bases and J 1 base; bases outside gene matches: 10. This CDR3 has 15 residues. The CDR3 loop is CSAWGQGRRNTEAFF. The CDR3 nucleotides read TGCAGCGCTTGGGGACAGGGACGAAGGAACACTGAAGCTTTCTTT.

This chain uses TRBV5-4 with TRBJ1-6; D is unresolved. Germline CDR1 and CDR2: SGHNT and YYREEE (reference sequence). The CDR3 runs to 15 residues. V gave up 2 bases and J gave up 6 bases, with 12 bases separating them. The CDR3 DNA is TGTGCCAGCAGCTTAAGTCGCCACACTAATTCACCCCTCCACTTT. This gives the protein CASSLSRHTNSPLHF.